This TCR beta chain was sequenced during a study of cytotoxic CD8 clonotypes in ibrutinib-treated CLL. Overall study context: Of the patients, 10 to 12 were relapsed/refractory, roughly 15 treatment-naive and fewer than 18 IGHV unmutated.

The targeted sequencing depth was 1 in 200,000 to 1 in 1 million T cells. This table comes from immunoSEQ multiplex PCR, and its TCRdb copy is limited to in-frame clones, with some not included. The sample yields around 52,000 clones, 56% seen once. CDR3 length: 15 amino acids. Germline V gene sequence: CDR1 SGHNT, CDR2 YENEEA. Trimming cost V 4 bases and J 4 bases, with 15 bases left between them. Sequenced here: PBMCs, sampled after 24 months of ibrutinib treatment. This TCR came from a human donor with chronic lymphocytic leukemia. The chain employs TRBV11-3 and TRBJ2-3; D is perhaps TRBD1 or TRBD2 (5 bases each). CDR3 loop: CASSWGPMGADTQYF. The CDR3 region has the DNA TGTGCCAGCAGCTGGGGTCCTATGGGGGCAGATACGCAGTATTTT.